What follows describes a single T cell receptor (beta chain). The data derive from a study of cytomegalovirus exposure and HLA in healthy donors. Both 60 Vbeta primers and 13 Jbeta primers went into the PCR. Sequenced by immunoSEQ multiplex PCR; TCRdb stores in-frame clones only, minus some. The sample has 95,000 or so clones, 80% to 85% seen once. The CDR3 runs to 15 residues. V was shortened by 2 bases and J by 7 bases, with 18 bases between the two germline ends. The germline CDR1 and CDR2 sequences are SGHTS and YDEGEE. Specimen: PBMCs. V is TRBV5-8 and J is TRBJ2-5; D might be TRBD1 (5 bases). The clonotype comes from an older woman in good health and CMV-seropositive. The CDR3 loop is CASSLIGDRGGTQYF. CDR3 nucleotides: TGTGCCAGCAGCTTAATTGGCGATAGGGGTGGGACCCAGTACTTC.